The 21 T cell receptor beta chains reported below all come from one sample, sequenced in a study of cytomegalovirus exposure and HLA in healthy donors. Generated by immunoSEQ multiplex PCR, the TCRdb table keeps only in-frame clones and is missing some. Among some 240,000 clones listed, roughly 83% were seen once. Source material: PBMCs. The receptors originated from a woman aged 18-30 years in good health and CMV-seronegative.

The rearrangement links TRBV6-5 to TRBJ2-1; the D gene could be TRBD1 or TRBD2 (5 bases each). The CDR3 totals 15 residues. Germline values: CDR1 MNHEY, CDR2 SVGAGI. Deletions cut 4 bases from V and 9 bases from J, with 19 bases between. The CDR3 coding sequence is TGTGCCAGCAGTTCCCCCATGAGGGCACAGGTTGAGCAGTTCTTC. Translation gives CASSSPMRAQVEQFF.

The chain couples TRBV10-3 to TRBJ2-3; no firm D call. V was trimmed by 0 bases and J by 10 bases, leaving 11 bases between them. CDR1 and CDR2 (germline): ENHRY, SYGVKD. This CDR3 contains 13 residues. The CDR3 bases are TGTGCCATCAGTGAGTCGATGCGGCCCGCGCAGTATTTT. This translates into CAISESMRPAQYF.

The V and J genes are TRBV9 and TRBJ2-1; D not resolved. The V end lost 0 bases, the J end lost 10 bases, and 8 bases lay between the germline ends. Germline values: CDR1 SGDLS, CDR2 YYNGEE. The CDR3 covers 12 residues. The DNA for the CDR3 is TGTGCCAGCAGCGTAGGCTGGGGAGAGCAGTTCTTC. Translation gives CASSVGWGEQFF. Full variable domain (missing parts from reference TRBV9 and TRBJ2-1): DSGVTQTPKHLITATGQRVTLRCSPRSGDLSVYWYQQSLDQGLQFLIQYYNGEERAKGNILERFSAQQFPDLHSELNLSSLELGDSALYFCASSVGWGEQFFGPGTRLTVL.

V and J are TRBV9 and TRBJ1-1; no firm D call. Trimming removed 0 bases from V and 6 bases from J, with 18 bases in between. The CDR3 has 16 residues. The germline V gene has CDR1 SGDLS and CDR2 YYNGEE. The DNA of the CDR3 is TGTGCCAGCAGCGTAGAAGGGTGGGTAATGGCGTCTGAAGCTTTCTTT. Encoded protein: CASSVEGWVMASEAFF. The entire variable domain, with the rest obtained from reference TRBV9 and TRBJ1-1, is as follows: DSGVTQTPKHLITATGQRVTLRCSPRSGDLSVYWYQQSLDQGLQFLIQYYNGEERAKGNILERFSAQQFPDLHSELNLSSLELGDSALYFCASSVEGWVMASEAFFGQGTRLTVV.

This rearrangement joins TRBV7-7 to TRBJ2-2; D may be TRBD2 (5 bases). The ends were cut back, 4 bases at V and 5 bases at J, with 14 bases in the middle. This CDR3 contains 15 residues. Germline V CDR1 and CDR2: SSHAT, FNYEAQ (reference sequence). The CDR3 nucleotides read TGTGCCAGCAGCTCCAACCTAGGAGGAACCGGGGAGCTGTTTTTT. This encodes CASSSNLGGTGELFF.

This clone was picked up a small number of times. V gene TRBV6-1 combines with J gene TRBJ1-1; D not certain. The CDR3 is 13 residues long. V was trimmed by 8 bases and J by 1 base, leaving 11 bases between them. Germline CDR1 MNHNS, CDR2 SASEGT. The CDR3 region is CASGTSTNTEAFF. CDR3 coding DNA: TGTGCCAGCGGAACATCTACGAACACTGAAGCTTTCTTT.

This clone appeared once. The rearrangement links TRBV7-3 to TRBJ2-5, with TRBD2 identical over 7 bases. V lost 5 bases to trimming and J lost 3 bases; unmatched junction nucleotides: 9. The germline V gene has CDR1 SGHTA and CDR2 FQGTGA. This CDR3 is built from 15 residues. The CDR3 coding sequence is TGTGCCAGCAGCCCCGGGGCGGGAGCAAAAGAGACCCAGTACTTC. It translates to CASSPGAGAKETQYF.

The V call is TRBV29-1, the J call TRBJ2-1, with a weak D call TRBD2 (6 bases). Germline CDR1 and CDR2: SQVTM and ANQGSEA. The CDR3 loop spans 14 amino acids. Deletions cut 7 bases from V and 8 bases from J, with 21 bases between. The CDR3 protein is CSGDSGVGGDEQFF. CDR3 nucleotide sequence: TGCAGCGGGGACTCGGGAGTGGGTGGGGATGAGCAGTTCTTC.

CDR3 DNA sequence: TGCGCCAGCAGCTTGGGGGGTGGAGGCAGTGAGCAGTTCTTC. Translated: CASSLGGGGSEQFF. V usage is TRBV5-1 and J usage is TRBJ2-1; tentatively, D is TRBD2 (5 bases). The germline CDR1 and CDR2 sequences are SGHRS and YFSETQ. V gave up 0 bases and J gave up 9 bases, with 13 bases separating them. The CDR3 spans 14 residues.

Concerning this clone: The same CDR3 can be traced to other DNA sequences in this sample. The chain combines TRBV6-1 with TRBJ2-2; D possibly matches TRBD1 or TRBD2 (5 bases each). The germline V and J ends were trimmed by 3 bases and 5 bases, with 10 bases remaining between them. This CDR3 has 14 amino acids. Germline loops: CDR1 MNHNS, CDR2 SASEGT. The CDR3 sequence: CASSEGVGTGELFF. The CDR3 DNA is TGTGCCAGCAGTGAGGGGGTCGGGACCGGGGAGCTGTTTTTT.

This rearrangement joins TRBV18 to TRBJ1-1; D is ambiguous. Germline-derived CDR1 and CDR2 are KGHSH and LQKENI. The CDR3 has 16 residues. Trimming took off 2 bases at V and 1 base at J, with 14 bases between the two ends. CDR3 sequence reads: CASSPMSSGANTEAFF. In DNA form, the CDR3 reads TGTGCCAGCTCACCAATGTCGTCAGGCGCGAACACTGAAGCTTTCTTT.

V is TRBV11-2 and J is TRBJ2-4, with 9 bases that match TRBD1. J lost 8 bases, V lost 2 bases, and 10 bases had no gene match. Germline V gene data show CDR1 as SGHAT and CDR2 as FQNNGV. The CDR3 extends over 16 amino acids. For the CDR3, the DNA is TGTGCCAGCAGCTTATCGGACAGGGGAGGTTGGGACATTCAGTACTTC. It specifies CASSLSDRGGWDIQYF.

The chain has TRBV7-9 and TRBJ2-7; 10 bases are shared with TRBD1. The CDR3 sequence is 16 residues long. J gave up 2 bases and V 6 bases, and 10 bases lay outside the gene matches. Germline V gene sequence: CDR1 SEHNR, CDR2 FQNEAQ (reference sequence). This CDR3 reads CASSYEGDRGAYEQYF. Written as DNA, the CDR3 is TGTGCCAGCAGTTACGAAGGGGACAGGGGAGCCTACGAGCAGTACTTC.

This rearrangement joins TRBV6-4 to TRBJ1-2, with D unresolved. With 0 bases removed from V and 7 bases from J, the gap between germline ends came to 9 bases. Germline V gives CDR1 MRHNA, CDR2 SNTAGT. The CDR3 is 13 amino acids. CDR3 nucleotide sequence: TGTGCCAGCAGTGACTCGCGGGCGGGTGGCTACACCTTC. This gives the protein CASSDSRAGGYTF.

V and J are TRBV5-1 and TRBJ2-7; TRBD1 aligns across 8 bases. The V gene end was trimmed by 3 bases and the J gene end by 2 bases; junction bases not matched to a gene: 4. The CDR3 sequence is 14 residues long. CDR1 is SGHRS, CDR2 YFSETQ, per germline. The CDR3 bases are TGCGCCAGCAGCTCTGTGGGACAGGCCTACGAGCAGTACTTC. Its translation is CASSSVGQAYEQYF.

The gene calls are TRBV28 and TRBJ1-5; no firm D call. V dropped 8 bases and J dropped 5 bases, with 16 bases sitting between them. Germline values: CDR1 MDHEN, CDR2 SYDVKM. The CDR3 runs 14 residues. The CDR3 sequence is CASGLSQADQPQHF. The CDR3 DNA is TGTGCCAGCGGCTTAAGTCAGGCTGATCAGCCCCAGCATTTT.

The chain is built from TRBV15 and TRBJ2-1; no clear D gene. V lost 5 bases, J lost 3 bases, and 5 bases lay in between. Looked up from germline, CDR1 is LNHNV and CDR2 is YYDKDF (reference sequence). The CDR3 consists of 12 residues. CDR3 DNA sequence: TGTGCCACCAGCCAACTCTACAATGAGCAGTTCTTC. Translated, it gives CATSQLYNEQFF.

The V and J genes are TRBV27 and TRBJ1-6; 9 bases match TRBD1. Trimming took 4 bases from V and 9 from J; bases not matched to a gene: 7. In germline, CDR1 is MNHEY, CDR2 SMNVEV (reference sequence). CDR3 length equals 15 residues. CDR3 DNA sequence: TGTGCCAGCAGTTATAGACAGGGGGTTGGTTCACCCCTCCACTTT. Its translation: CASSYRQGVGSPLHF.

This clone was seen a few times. The rearrangement joins TRBV6-4 to TRBJ2-1; TRBD2 aligns across 10 bases. V shed 4 bases and J 8 bases; nucleotides not matched to a gene: 5. The CDR3 spans 14 residues. Germline V gives CDR1 MRHNA, CDR2 SNTAGT. The CDR3 nucleotides read TGTGCCAGCAGTGGGGCTAGCGGGGGCGATGAGCAGTTCTTC. It encodes CASSGASGGDEQFF.

The chain couples TRBV14 to TRBJ2-7, with TRBD2 matching 14 bases. Per germline, CDR1 SGHDN and CDR2 FVKESK. CDR3 size: 15 residues. Trimming cost V 4 bases and J 7 bases; bases outside gene matches: 6. DNA for the CDR3: TGTGCCAGCAGCCCGGGACTAGCGGGAGACGGTGAGCAGTACTTC. As protein: CASSPGLAGDGEQYF.

This clone has only a few counts. A single base separates this from a much larger clone, so it may be a read error. V usage is TRBV5-1 and J usage is TRBJ1-1; 7 bases align to TRBD1. Germline values: CDR1 SGHRS, CDR2 YFSETQ. Trimming cost V 1 base and J 3 bases; bases outside gene matches: 0. This CDR3 has 13 amino acids. CDR3 sequence: CASSLQGDTEAFF. The CDR3 DNA reads as TGCGCCAGCAGCTTGCAGGGGGACACTGAAGCTTTCTTT. The variable domain in full, completed from reference TRBV5-1 and TRBJ1-1, reads KAGVTQTPRYLIKTRGQQVTLSCSPISGHRSVSWYQQTPGQGLQFLFEYFSETQRNKGNFPGRFSGRQFSNSRSEMNVSTLELGDSALYLCASSLQGDTEAFFGQGTRLTVV.